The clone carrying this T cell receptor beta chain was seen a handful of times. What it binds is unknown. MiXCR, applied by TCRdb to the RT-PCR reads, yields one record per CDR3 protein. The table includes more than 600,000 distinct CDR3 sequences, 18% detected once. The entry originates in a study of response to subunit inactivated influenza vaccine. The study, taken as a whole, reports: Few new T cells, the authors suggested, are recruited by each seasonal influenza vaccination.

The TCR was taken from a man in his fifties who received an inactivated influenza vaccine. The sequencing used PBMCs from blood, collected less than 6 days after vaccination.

CDR3 region: CASSYFGATEGEQYF. The DNA for the CDR3 is TGTGCCAGCAGTTACTTTGGGGCTACGGAAGGAGAGCAGTACTTC. The gene calls are TRBV6-5 and TRBJ2-7, with TRBD1 as a possible D gene (5 bases). The CDR3 is made up of 15 amino acids. The ends were cut back, 1 base at V and 7 bases at J, with 17 bases in the middle. CDR1 is MNHEY, CDR2 SVGAGI, per germline.